This T cell receptor (beta chain) was sequenced in a study of identical twins. This CDR3 is 14 amino acids long. The V and J ends lost 1 base and 7 bases respectively, with 13 bases between them. Unique molecular identifiers were present on cDNA, and template switching added a universal primer site. One entry per CDR3 protein results from TCRdb running MiXCR on the 5' RACE reads. The sample yields hundreds of thousands of distinct CDR3 sequences, about 20% seen once. This sample also belongs to another study, concerning T cells expressing NK-cell markers.

V gene TRBV12-3 or TRBV12-4 combines with J gene TRBJ1-2; TRBD1 is a possible D gene (5 bases). This sequence was found in a woman younger than 30 in good health. The sequenced sample consisted of PBMCs. The CDR3 loop reads CASSLGSGVGGYTF. The CDR3 nucleotides are TGTGCCAGCAGTTTAGGCTCGGGGGTCGGTGGCTACACCTTC.